The sample holds a few counts of the clone carrying this T cell receptor beta chain. This record belongs to a study of cytomegalovirus exposure and HLA in healthy donors. PCR primers comprised 60 Vbeta and 13 Jbeta primers. Clones were read by immunoSEQ multiplex PCR, and TCRdb kept only the in-frame ones, dropping some. The sample includes 95,000 to 100,000 clones, around 83% seen only once; the top ten take about 3.9%. V lost 6 bases and J lost 3; bases outside the gene matches: 6. CDR1 and CDR2 from the germline V gene are ENHRY and SYGVKD. The CDR3 loop spans 14 amino acids. This clonotype was obtained from a man aged 30 to 39 in good health and CMV-seronegative. The chain recombines TRBV10-3 with TRBJ2-7, with TRBD2 identical over 9 bases. The sequencing sample was made of PBMCs. In DNA, the CDR3 is TGTGCCATCAGACCTAGCGGGACATTCTACGAGCAGTACTTC. Its protein is CAIRPSGTFYEQYF.